A selection of T cell receptor beta chains follows, all from one sample in a study of T-cell reconstitution after alpha-beta-depleted transplantation in children. MiXCR was run by TCRdb on the PCR reads, yielding one entry per CDR3 protein. The table has about 300,000 distinct CDR3 sequences, 7.5% to 9% seen once; the top ten hold 9.1%. The sequenced sample was peripheral blood, obtained 360 days after TCRalphabeta/CD19-depleted stem cell transplant. The receptor source for this set is a female patient aged 2-10 years who had a stem cell transplant for Fanconi anemia, so the T cells may come from the graft donor. Both conserved end residues are part of each CDR3. The order of the fields is J gene, clone size, D gene, V gene, CDR3 DNA, CDR3 protein. A D gene is named only where the DNA matches it firmly. Clone size is shown for a subset of rows, as once, few, many or a class of expanded clone.

TRBJ2-1 | few | TRBD2 | TRBV7-2 | TGTGCCAGCAGCCCCCTAGCGGGGGGGTTTGAGCAGTTCTTC | CASSPLAGGFEQFF
TRBJ2-3 | few | . | TRBV3-1 | TGTGCCAGCAGCCTAATTAGCGAGGGCACAGATACGCAGTATTTT | CASSLISEGTDTQYF
TRBJ2-3 | many | TRBD2 | TRBV5-6 | TGTGCCAGCAGCTCCCGCGGGGGGGTAAACACAGATACGCAGTATTTT | CASSSRGGVNTDTQYF
TRBJ1-1 | few | . | TRBV5-1 | TGCGCCAGCAGCTTGGAAGGGGGGGAGGCTGAAGCTTTCTTT | CASSLEGGEAEAFF
TRBJ1-5 | few | TRBD1 | TRBV12-3/TRBV12-4 | TGTGCCAGCAGTTCAGAGGGACAGTCTCAGCCCCAGCATTTT | CASSSEGQSQPQHF
TRBJ2-2 | . | TRBD2 | TRBV7-2 | TGTGCCAGCAGCCACTATCCGGGACTAGAGAACACCGGGGAGCTGTTTTTT | CASSHYPGLENTGELFF
TRBJ1-1 | many | . | TRBV12-3/TRBV12-4 | TGTGCCAGCAGTCCCAGGGCCATTAACACTGAAGCTTTCTTT | CASSPRAINTEAFF
TRBJ1-3 | . | . | TRBV12-3/TRBV12-4 | TGTGCCAGCAGTTTGACACCTTCCTCTGGAAACACCATATATTTT | CASSLTPSSGNTIYF
TRBJ2-4 | . | TRBD2 | TRBV20-1 | TGCAGTGCTAGTTCGGGACTAGCGAACATTCAGTACTTC | CSASSGLANIQYF
TRBJ2-7 | many | . | TRBV4-3 | TGCGCCAGCAGCCAAGGGACTTTACACTACGAGCAGTACTTC | CASSQGTLHYEQYF
TRBJ2-2 | few | TRBD1 | TRBV20-1 | TGCAGTGCTCTCGGGCGACAGGGGGGAATCGGGGAGCTGTTTTTT | CSALGRQGGIGELFF
TRBJ2-2 | many | TRBD2 | TRBV5-6 | TGTGCCAGCAGACTAGCGGGGGTCCACACCGGGGAGCTGTTTTTT | CASRLAGVHTGELFF
TRBJ2-3 | few | . | TRBV7-3 | TGTGCCAGCAGCTTAAAGGGACCAGACACAGATACGCAGTATTTT | CASSLKGPDTDTQYF
TRBJ2-5 | many | . | TRBV11-1 | TGTGCCAGCAGTCCTCGACAGGAAGAGACCCAGTACTTC | CASSPRQEETQYF
TRBJ1-1 | once | . | TRBV19 | TGTGCCAGTAGTATCCCAAACACTGAAGCTTTCTTT | CASSIPNTEAFF
TRBJ1-6 | many | . | TRBV12-3/TRBV12-4 | TGTGCCAGCAGTTTGAGGCAGCCAGGGTATAATTCACCCCTCCACTTT | CASSLRQPGYNSPLHF
TRBJ1-1 | . | . | TRBV7-9 | TGTGCCAGCATTCACTTTGGGACATTGAACACTGAAGCTTTCTTT | CASIHFGTLNTEAFF
TRBJ1-1 | . | . | TRBV4-1 | TGCGCCAGCAGCCAAGGTTATCGGGGGCCCACTGAAGCTTTCTTT | CASSQGYRGPTEAFF
TRBJ2-7 | . | TRBD2 | TRBV20-1 | TGCAGTGCTAGAGATCCCTTCGGGGGGGCCTACGAGCAGTACTTC | CSARDPFGGAYEQYF
TRBJ2-1 | few | . | TRBV6-1 | TGTGCCAGCAGTGAATGGGGACCCGCTTCCAATGAGCAGTTCTTC | CASSEWGPASNEQFF
TRBJ2-5 | many | . | TRBV12-3/TRBV12-4 | TGTGCCAGCAGTTTTGATCGACGCCCTGGCTACTTC | CASSFDRRPGYF